The clone carrying this T cell receptor (beta chain) was detected a few times. The data stem from a study of cytotoxic CD8 clonotypes in ibrutinib-treated CLL. As for the study in general: For this cohort, patients were about a dozen relapsed/refractory and about 16 treatment-naive, while fewer than 18 were IGHV unmutated. Patients attained 25 or so partial and 2 complete responses; at median 68 months, roughly 15 remained remitted while 12 progressed.

The assay was immunoSEQ multiplex PCR, and TCRdb's table has in-frame clones only and misses some. This sample has approximately 48,000 clones, with around 53% found just once. V was pared by 0 bases and J by 7 bases, with 16 bases of the junction left unmatched. Germline lookup yields CDR1 MGHRA and CDR2 YSYEKL. The CDR3 is 19 residues long. The receptor comes from a human donor with chronic lymphocytic leukemia. This specimen consisted of PBMCs, obtained after 12 months of ibrutinib treatment. V usage is TRBV4-1 and J usage is TRBJ2-1, with TRBD2 matching over 9 bases. The CDR3 sequence is CASSQEISGSLLRKNEQFF. CDR3 nucleotide sequence: TGCGCCAGCAGCCAAGAAATTAGCGGGAGCTTGCTTCGTAAGAATGAGCAGTTCTTC.